Listed below are T cell receptor beta chains from one sample, sequenced in a study of blood T cell repertoires in COVID-19. TCRdb's table, derived via immunoSEQ multiplex PCR, lists solely in-frame clones and lacks some. The data contain 230,000 or so clones, 65% to 85% of them singletons. What was sequenced was peripheral blood. Every receptor here comes from a man aged 50-59 years with active or convalescent COVID-19. CDR3s include the opening cysteine and the closing phenylalanine or tryptophan. D genes are given only for firm matches. Expanded clones are given a class, and other clones once, few, many or no size at all.

CDR3 protein,CDR3 DNA,J gene,clone size,CDR3 length,V gene,D gene
CASSTLLPGNEKLFF,TGTGCCAGCAGTACATTATTACCGGGGAATGAAAAACTGTTTTTT,TRBJ1-4,few,15,TRBV6-5,.
CASSEARGKLYEQYF,TGTGCCAGCAGTGAAGCAAGGGGTAAGCTCTACGAGCAGTACTTC,TRBJ2-7,.,15,TRBV6-1,.
CASSYRVGDIQYF,TGCGCCAGCAGTTACAGGGTTGGGGACATTCAGTACTTC,TRBJ2-4,.,13,TRBV5-1,.
CASMRLNTEAFF,TGTGCCAGCATGCGGCTGAACACTGAAGCTTTCTTT,TRBJ1-1,.,12,TRBV6-5,.
CASSSPPRGQNTEAFF,TGTGCCAGCAGCTCCCCCCCCAGGGGCCAGAACACTGAAGCTTTCTTT,TRBJ1-1,.,16,TRBV5-4,.
CASSPDRGGVSSPLHF,TGTGCCAGCAGCCCTGACAGGGGAGGGGTTAGTTCACCCCTCCACTTT,TRBJ1-6,.,16,TRBV5-5,TRBD1
CASSQEGGGANTEAFF,TGCGCCAGCAGCCAAGAAGGAGGGGGGGCGAACACTGAAGCTTTCTTT,TRBJ1-1,once,16,TRBV4-1,.
CASSLGGGATNYGYTF,TGTGCCAGCAGCCTGGGGGGGGGTGCTACTAACTATGGCTACACCTTC,TRBJ1-2,.,16,TRBV5-4,.
CASSLSRVRQGGYTF,TGTGCCAGCAGCCTGAGCAGGGTTCGCCAAGGGGGCTACACCTTC,TRBJ1-2,.,15,TRBV5-4,.
CASSEVRGGNQPQHF,TGTGCCAGCAGTGAAGTCAGGGGAGGGAATCAGCCCCAGCATTTT,TRBJ1-5,.,15,TRBV2,.
CASSSGRLGYTF,TGTGCCAGCAGCTCTGGCCGTTTAGGCTACACCTTC,TRBJ1-2,.,12,TRBV11-2,.
CASSMDRGHTEAFF,TGTGCCAGTAGTATGGACAGGGGGCACACTGAAGCTTTCTTT,TRBJ1-1,once,14,TRBV19,TRBD1
CASSLGASGANVLTF,TGTGCCAGCAGCTTAGGGGCGAGTGGGGCCAACGTCCTGACTTTC,TRBJ2-6,.,15,TRBV7-9,.
CATSGVEGQGNTGELFF,TGTGCCACCAGTGGGGTTGAAGGACAGGGGAACACCGGGGAGCTGTTTTTT,TRBJ2-2,.,17,TRBV24-1,TRBD1
CASSLWQGNEKLFF,TGTGCCAGCAGTTTATGGCAGGGGAATGAAAAACTGTTTTTT,TRBJ1-4,.,14,TRBV27,.
CASSLGPREAGELFF,TGTGCCAGCAGCTTAGGCCCCCGAGAGGCCGGGGAGCTGTTTTTT,TRBJ2-2,.,15,TRBV21-1,.
CASSFGVGYEQYF,TGTGCCAGCAGCTTCGGGGTAGGCTACGAGCAGTACTTC,TRBJ2-7,.,13,TRBV7-9,.
CASSQDPTVSNYGYTF,TGCGCCAGCAGCCAAGATCCCACAGTCTCTAACTATGGCTACACCTTC,TRBJ1-2,.,16,TRBV4-3,.
CASSLTGGGAPREQFF,TGTGCCAGCAGCTTAACTGGCGGGGGGGCTCCTCGGGAGCAGTTCTTC,TRBJ2-1,.,16,TRBV7-2,TRBD2
CASSSNRQGANYGYTF,TGTGCCAGCAGCTCTAACCGACAGGGGGCCAACTATGGCTACACCTTC,TRBJ1-2,.,16,TRBV7-8,TRBD1
CASSVGHEQYF,TGTGCCAGCAGTGTGGGCCACGAGCAGTACTTC,TRBJ2-7,.,11,TRBV6-6,.
CASSQHTGTGDNQPQHF,TGCGCCAGCAGCCAACATACCGGGACAGGGGACAATCAGCCCCAGCATTTT,TRBJ1-5,.,17,TRBV4-1,TRBD1
CASVPLQGGGQQFF,TGTGCTAGCGTTCCACTACAAGGTGGGGGCCAGCAGTTCTTC,TRBJ2-1,.,14,TRBV12-5,.
CASSRGLAGGNTGELFF,TGCGCCAGCAGCCGTGGTCTAGCGGGGGGGAACACCGGGGAGCTGTTTTTT,TRBJ2-2,once,17,TRBV5-1,TRBD2
CASSRTSGDTQYF,TGTGCCAGCAGCCGGACTAGCGGAGATACGCAGTATTTT,TRBJ2-3,.,13,TRBV12-3/TRBV12-4,TRBD2